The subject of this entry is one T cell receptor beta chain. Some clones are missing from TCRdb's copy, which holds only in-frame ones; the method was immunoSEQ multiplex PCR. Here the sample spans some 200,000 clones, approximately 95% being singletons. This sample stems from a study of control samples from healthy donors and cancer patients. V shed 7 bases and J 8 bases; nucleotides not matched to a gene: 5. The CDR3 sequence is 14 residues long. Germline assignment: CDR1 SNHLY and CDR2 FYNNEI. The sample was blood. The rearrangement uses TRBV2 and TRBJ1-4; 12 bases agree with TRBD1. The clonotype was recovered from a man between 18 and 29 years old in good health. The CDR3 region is CASTPGTGGEKLFF. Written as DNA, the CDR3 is TGTGCCAGCACTCCTGGGACAGGGGGCGAAAAACTGTTTTTT.